The source of this T cell receptor (beta chain) is a study of identifying expanded T cells in peripheral blood. Looked up from germline, CDR1 is SNHLY and CDR2 is FYNNEI. Losses at the gene ends were 7 bases for V and 5 bases for J; bases not matched to a gene: 10. The CDR3 loop spans 15 amino acids. Profiling relied on immunoSEQ multiplex PCR, and the TCRdb table lists in-frame clones only, not all of them. The sample has about 100,000 clones, around 90% seen once. The chain couples TRBV2 to TRBJ2-5; 10 bases are shared with TRBD1. The TCR sequence derives from a person between 18 and 70 years old in good health. The sequenced sample consisted of blood. In nucleotides, the CDR3 is TGTGCCAGCAACTTGGGACAGGGGACCGTGGAGACCCAGTACTTC. This sequence encodes CASNLGQGTVETQYF.